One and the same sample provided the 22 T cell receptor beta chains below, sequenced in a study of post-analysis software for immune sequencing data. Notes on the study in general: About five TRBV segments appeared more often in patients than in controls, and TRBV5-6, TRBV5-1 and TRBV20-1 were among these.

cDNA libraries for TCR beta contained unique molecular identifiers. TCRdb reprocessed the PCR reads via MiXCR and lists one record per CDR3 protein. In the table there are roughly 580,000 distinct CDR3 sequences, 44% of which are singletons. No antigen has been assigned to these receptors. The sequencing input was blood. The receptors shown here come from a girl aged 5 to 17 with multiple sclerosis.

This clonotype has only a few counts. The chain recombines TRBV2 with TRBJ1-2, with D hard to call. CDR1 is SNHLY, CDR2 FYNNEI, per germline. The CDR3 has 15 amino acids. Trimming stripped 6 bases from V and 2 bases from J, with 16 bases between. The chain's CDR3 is CASRADLLRNYGYTF. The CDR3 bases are TGTGCCAGCAGAGCGGACCTACTGAGAAACTATGGCTACACCTTC. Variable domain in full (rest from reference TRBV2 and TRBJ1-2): EPEVTQTPSHQVTQMGQEVILRCVPISNHLYFYWYRQILGQKVEFLVSFYNNEISEKSEIFDDQFSVERPDGSNFTLKIRSTKLEDSAMYFCASRADLLRNYGYTFGSGTRLTVV.

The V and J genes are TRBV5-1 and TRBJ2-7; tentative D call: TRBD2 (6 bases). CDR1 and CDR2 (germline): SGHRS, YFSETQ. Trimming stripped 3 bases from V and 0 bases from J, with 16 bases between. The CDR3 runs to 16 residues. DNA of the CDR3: TGCGCCAGCAGCTCGCTTTCTGGGGGGAGCTCCTACGAGCAGTACTTC. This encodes CASSSLSGGSSYEQYF.

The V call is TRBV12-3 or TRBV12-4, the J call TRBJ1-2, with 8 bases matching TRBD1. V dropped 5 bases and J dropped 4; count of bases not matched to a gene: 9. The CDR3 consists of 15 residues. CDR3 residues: CASSLGQGPSYGYTF. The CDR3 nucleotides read TGTGCCAGCAGTCTCGGACAGGGACCCAGCTATGGCTACACCTTC.

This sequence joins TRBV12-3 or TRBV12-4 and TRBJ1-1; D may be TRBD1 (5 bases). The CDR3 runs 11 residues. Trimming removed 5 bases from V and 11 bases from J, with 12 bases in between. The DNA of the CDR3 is TGTGCCAGCAGTAACAGGAGAGCGGCTTTCTTT. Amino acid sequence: CASSNRRAAFF.

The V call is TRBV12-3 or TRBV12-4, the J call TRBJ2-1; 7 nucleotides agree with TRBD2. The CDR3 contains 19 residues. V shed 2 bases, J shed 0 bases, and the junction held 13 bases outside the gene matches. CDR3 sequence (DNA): TGTGCCAGCAGTTTATGGTTTCTAGCGGACCTGAGCTCCTACAATGAGCAGTTCTTC. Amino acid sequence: CASSLWFLADLSSYNEQFF.

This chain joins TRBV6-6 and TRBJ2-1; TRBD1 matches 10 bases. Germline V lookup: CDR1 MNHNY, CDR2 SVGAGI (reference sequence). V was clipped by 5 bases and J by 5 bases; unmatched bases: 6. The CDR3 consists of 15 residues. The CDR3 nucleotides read TGTGCCAGCAGTGGGGGACAGGGGATAAACAATGAGCAGTTCTTC. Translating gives CASSGGQGINNEQFF.

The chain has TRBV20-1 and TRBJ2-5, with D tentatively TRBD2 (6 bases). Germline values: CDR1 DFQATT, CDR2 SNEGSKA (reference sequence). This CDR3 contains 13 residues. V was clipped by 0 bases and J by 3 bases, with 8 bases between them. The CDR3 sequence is CSARDLAKETQYF. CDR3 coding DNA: TGCAGTGCTAGAGATCTAGCGAAAGAGACCCAGTACTTC.

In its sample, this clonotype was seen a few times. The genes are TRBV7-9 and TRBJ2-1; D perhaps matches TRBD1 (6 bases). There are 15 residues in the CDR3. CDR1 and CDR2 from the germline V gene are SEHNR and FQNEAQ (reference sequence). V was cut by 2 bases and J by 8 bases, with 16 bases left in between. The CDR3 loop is CASSLPQGPRDEQFF. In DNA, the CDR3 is TGTGCCAGCAGCTTACCACAGGGCCCTAGGGATGAGCAGTTCTTC.

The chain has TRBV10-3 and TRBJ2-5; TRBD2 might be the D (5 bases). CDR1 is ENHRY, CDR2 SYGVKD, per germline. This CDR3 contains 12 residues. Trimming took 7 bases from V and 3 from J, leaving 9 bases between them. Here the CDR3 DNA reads TGTGCCATCACCGACGGGGAAGAGACCCAGTACTTC. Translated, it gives CAITDGEETQYF.

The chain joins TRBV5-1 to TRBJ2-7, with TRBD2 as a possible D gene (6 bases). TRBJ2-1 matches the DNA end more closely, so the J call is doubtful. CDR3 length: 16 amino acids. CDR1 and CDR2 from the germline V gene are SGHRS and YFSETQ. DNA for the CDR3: TGCGCCAGCAGCTTGGTCGGGGGACCGAGCTCCTACGAGCAGTTCTTC. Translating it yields CASSLVGGPSSYEQFF.

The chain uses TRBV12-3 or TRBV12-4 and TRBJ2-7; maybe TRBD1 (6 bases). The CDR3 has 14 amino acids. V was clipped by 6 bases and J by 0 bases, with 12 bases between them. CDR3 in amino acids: CASSQRGGSYEQYF. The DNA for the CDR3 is TGTGCCAGCAGCCAGCGAGGGGGCTCCTACGAGCAGTACTTC.

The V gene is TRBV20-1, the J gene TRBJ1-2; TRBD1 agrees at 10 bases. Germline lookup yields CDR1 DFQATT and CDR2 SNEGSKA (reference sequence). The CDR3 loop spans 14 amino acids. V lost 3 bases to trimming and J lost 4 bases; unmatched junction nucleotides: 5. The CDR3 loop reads CSARRGQGSYGYTF. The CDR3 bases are TGCAGTGCTAGGCGGGGACAGGGGAGCTATGGCTACACCTTC.

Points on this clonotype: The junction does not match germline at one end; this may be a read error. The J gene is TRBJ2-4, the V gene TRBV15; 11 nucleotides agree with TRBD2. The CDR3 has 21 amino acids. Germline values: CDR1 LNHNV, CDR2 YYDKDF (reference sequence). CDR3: CATSRDELAGAGRLAKNIRYF. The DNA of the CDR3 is TGTGCCACCAGCAGAGATGAACTAGCGGGGGCGGGACGGCTAGCCAAAAACATTCGGTACTTC. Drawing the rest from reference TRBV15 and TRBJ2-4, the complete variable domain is DAMVIQNPRYQVTQFGKPVTLSCSQTLNHNVMYWYQQKSSQAPKLLFHYYDKDFNNEADTPDNFQSRRPNTSFCFLDIRSPGLGDTAMYLCATSRDELAGAGRLAKNIRYFGAGTRLSVL.

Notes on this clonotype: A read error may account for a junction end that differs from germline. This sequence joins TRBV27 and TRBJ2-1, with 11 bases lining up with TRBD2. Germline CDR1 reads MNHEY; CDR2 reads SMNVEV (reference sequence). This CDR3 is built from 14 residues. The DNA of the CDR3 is TGTGCCGGCAGTTGGGGACTAGCGGACAATGAGCAGTTCTTC. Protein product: CAGSWGLADNEQFF.

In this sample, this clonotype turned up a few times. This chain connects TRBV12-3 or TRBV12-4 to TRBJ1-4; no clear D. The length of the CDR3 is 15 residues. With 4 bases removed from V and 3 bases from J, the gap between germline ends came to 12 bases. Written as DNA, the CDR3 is TGTGCCAGCAGTTATAAGGGTTCTTCTAATGAAAAACTGTTTTTT. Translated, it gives CASSYKGSSNEKLFF.

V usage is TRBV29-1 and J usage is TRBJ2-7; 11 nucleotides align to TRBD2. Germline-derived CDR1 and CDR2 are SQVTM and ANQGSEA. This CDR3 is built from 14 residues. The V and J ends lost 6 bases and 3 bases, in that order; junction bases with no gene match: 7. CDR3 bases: TGCAGCGTCTCCCTCCTAGCGGGAGGCTACGAGCAGTACTTC. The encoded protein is CSVSLLAGGYEQYF.

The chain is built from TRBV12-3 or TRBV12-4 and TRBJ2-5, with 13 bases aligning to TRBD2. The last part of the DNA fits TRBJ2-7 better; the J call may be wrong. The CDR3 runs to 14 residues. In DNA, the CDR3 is TGTGCCAGCAAACTGGGACTAGCGGGAACCGAGCAGTACTTC. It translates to CASKLGLAGTEQYF.

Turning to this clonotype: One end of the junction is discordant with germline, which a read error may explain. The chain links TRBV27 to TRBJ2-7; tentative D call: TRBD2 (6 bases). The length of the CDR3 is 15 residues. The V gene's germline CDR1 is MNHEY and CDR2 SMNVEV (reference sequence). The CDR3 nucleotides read TGTACCAGCAGTTCCCCCGGGCGGGGTGTCTACGAGCAGTACTTC. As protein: CTSSSPGRGVYEQYF.

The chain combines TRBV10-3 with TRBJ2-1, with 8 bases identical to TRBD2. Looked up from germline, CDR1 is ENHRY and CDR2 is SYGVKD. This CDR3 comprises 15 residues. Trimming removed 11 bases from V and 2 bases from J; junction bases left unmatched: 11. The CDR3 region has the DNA TGTGCCTTCGGGGTAAGAGCGGGAGCCTACAATGAGCAGTTCTTC. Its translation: CAFGVRAGAYNEQFF.

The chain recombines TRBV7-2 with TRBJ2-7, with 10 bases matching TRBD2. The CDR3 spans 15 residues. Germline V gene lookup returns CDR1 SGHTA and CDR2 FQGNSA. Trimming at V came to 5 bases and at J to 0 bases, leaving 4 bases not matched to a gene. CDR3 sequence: CASSRTSGFSYEQYF. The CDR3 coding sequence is TGTGCCAGCAGCCGGACTAGCGGTTTCTCCTACGAGCAGTACTTC.

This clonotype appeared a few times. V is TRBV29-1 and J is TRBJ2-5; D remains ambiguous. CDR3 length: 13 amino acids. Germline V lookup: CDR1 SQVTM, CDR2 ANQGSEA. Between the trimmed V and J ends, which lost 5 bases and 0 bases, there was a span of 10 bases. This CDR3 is CSVIRADQETQYF. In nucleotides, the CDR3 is TGCAGCGTTATCCGGGCAGACCAAGAGACCCAGTACTTC.

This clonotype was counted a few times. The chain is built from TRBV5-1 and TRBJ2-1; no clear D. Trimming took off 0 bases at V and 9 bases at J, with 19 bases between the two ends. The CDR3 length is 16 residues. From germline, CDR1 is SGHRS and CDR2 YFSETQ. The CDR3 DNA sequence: TGCGCCAGCAGCTTGGGGGTGGGCTCCATGGATAGTGAGCAGTTCTTC. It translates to CASSLGVGSMDSEQFF.